Listed below are T cell receptor beta chains from one sample, sequenced in a study of beta chain features in type 1 diabetes. Only in-frame clones appear in the TCRdb table, and some are missing; sequencing was by immunoSEQ multiplex PCR. The profile shows 630,000 or so clones, about an eighth of them singletons. The sample was naive CD4+ T cells from blood. The receptors originated from a man between 18 and 29 years old with type 1 diabetes. Both conserved end residues are part of each CDR3. Each record gives: D gene, J gene, clone size, V gene, CDR3 DNA, CDR3 protein. A D gene is named only where the DNA matches it firmly. Not all rows give a size; the values are once, few, many and, for expanded clones, a class.

D gene: NA
J gene: TRBJ1-2
clone size: few
V gene: TRBV4-3
CDR3 DNA: TGCGCCAGCAGCCAAGATGCCCTGAGGGGGTCTAACTATGGCTACACCTTC
CDR3 protein: CASSQDALRGSNYGYTF

D gene: NA
J gene: TRBJ2-7
clone size: few
V gene: TRBV29-1
CDR3 DNA: TGCAGCGTGGAAACGGGGATCTCTACGAAGGAGCAGTACTTC
CDR3 protein: CSVETGISTKEQYF

D gene: TRBD1
J gene: TRBJ1-1
clone size: NA
V gene: TRBV18
CDR3 DNA: TGTGCCAGCTCACCTAGGGACAGCAACACTGAAGCTTTCTTT
CDR3 protein: CASSPRDSNTEAFF

D gene: TRBD2
J gene: TRBJ2-5
clone size: NA
V gene: TRBV9
CDR3 DNA: TGTGCCAGCAGCGTAGATAGAGCGGGGACCCAAGAGACCCAGTACTTC
CDR3 protein: CASSVDRAGTQETQYF

D gene: NA
J gene: TRBJ1-1
clone size: few
V gene: TRBV29-1
CDR3 DNA: TGCAGCTCCCGGGCCATCTCCGACACTGAAGCTTTCTTT
CDR3 protein: CSSRAISDTEAFF

D gene: TRBD2
J gene: TRBJ2-2
clone size: few
V gene: TRBV7-6
CDR3 DNA: TGTGCCAGCAGCTCTCGGGCTAGCGGGGGGACCGGGGAGCTGTTTTTT
CDR3 protein: CASSSRASGGTGELFF

D gene: TRBD1
J gene: TRBJ2-7
clone size: once
V gene: TRBV19
CDR3 DNA: TGTGCCAGTGCTCCCGGACAGGGTTACGAGCAGTACTTC
CDR3 protein: CASAPGQGYEQYF

D gene: NA
J gene: TRBJ2-6
clone size: NA
V gene: TRBV19
CDR3 DNA: TGTGCCAGTAGTATGGCGGCACCCTCTGGGGCCAACGTCCTGACTTTC
CDR3 protein: CASSMAAPSGANVLTF

D gene: TRBD2
J gene: TRBJ2-3
clone size: NA
V gene: TRBV5-4
CDR3 DNA: TGTGCCAGCAGCCGGACTAGCGGGCCAGATACGCAGTATTTT
CDR3 protein: CASSRTSGPDTQYF

D gene: NA
J gene: TRBJ2-6
clone size: NA
V gene: TRBV12-5
CDR3 DNA: TGTGCTAGTGGCCGCTCTGGGGCCAACGTCCTGACTTTT
CDR3 protein: CASGRSGANVLTF

D gene: NA
J gene: TRBJ2-1
clone size: NA
V gene: TRBV29-1
CDR3 DNA: TGCAGCGTTGAACCCGAGGGGGCCTCGGGGGGGGCGGAGCAGTTCTTC
CDR3 protein: CSVEPEGASGGAEQFF

D gene: NA
J gene: TRBJ2-5
clone size: NA
V gene: TRBV5-1
CDR3 DNA: TGCGCCAGCAGCGCGGCCCCGCCCCAAGAGACCCAGTACTTC
CDR3 protein: CASSAAPPQETQYF

D gene: NA
J gene: TRBJ2-7
clone size: NA
V gene: TRBV10-3
CDR3 DNA: TGTGCCATAAAAAGCGGGCCGTACGAGCAGTACTTC
CDR3 protein: CAIKSGPYEQYF

D gene: NA
J gene: TRBJ2-4
clone size: NA
V gene: TRBV6-5
CDR3 DNA: TGTGCCAGCAGCGGGGGCGCCCCCGCCAAAAACATTCAGTACTTC
CDR3 protein: CASSGGAPAKNIQYF

D gene: NA
J gene: TRBJ1-1
clone size: NA
V gene: TRBV9
CDR3 DNA: TGTGCCAGCAGCGTAGACGGGTTTGGGAACACTGAAGCTTTCTTT
CDR3 protein: CASSVDGFGNTEAFF

D gene: NA
J gene: TRBJ2-7
clone size: few
V gene: TRBV7-9
CDR3 DNA: TGTGCCAGCAGCTTCCCTGACAGGAACGAGCAGTACTTC
CDR3 protein: CASSFPDRNEQYF

D gene: NA
J gene: TRBJ2-6
clone size: few
V gene: TRBV14
CDR3 DNA: TGTGCCAGCAGCCAAGTTCGACATAGCTCTGGGGCCAACGTCCTGACTTTC
CDR3 protein: CASSQVRHSSGANVLTF

D gene: TRBD1
J gene: TRBJ2-7
clone size: NA
V gene: TRBV5-1
CDR3 DNA: TGCGCCAGCAGCTTGGGGACAGGGACAATCTACGAGCAGTACTTC
CDR3 protein: CASSLGTGTIYEQYF

D gene: NA
J gene: TRBJ1-4
clone size: few
V gene: TRBV29-1
CDR3 DNA: TGCAGCGGGAAGGCAACTAATGAAAAACTGTTTTTT
CDR3 protein: CSGKATNEKLFF

D gene: TRBD1
J gene: TRBJ1-1
clone size: few
V gene: TRBV30
CDR3 DNA: TGTGCCTGGAGCAGGAGGGGGCCCGGTGAAGCTTTCTTT
CDR3 protein: CAWSRRGPGEAFF

D gene: NA
J gene: TRBJ2-3
clone size: NA
V gene: TRBV6-1
CDR3 DNA: TGTGCCACGATAACAGGATCTACTAGCACAGATACGCAGTATTTT
CDR3 protein: CATITGSTSTDTQYF

D gene: NA
J gene: TRBJ2-1
clone size: NA
V gene: TRBV5-1
CDR3 DNA: TGCGCCAGCAGCCCCTTGGGAATCTCCTACAATGAGCAGTTCTTC
CDR3 protein: CASSPLGISYNEQFF

D gene: NA
J gene: TRBJ2-7
clone size: few
V gene: TRBV2
CDR3 DNA: TGTGCCAGCAGAGCCGACCCCTACGAGCAGTACTTC
CDR3 protein: CASRADPYEQYF

D gene: NA
J gene: TRBJ1-2
clone size: few
V gene: TRBV4-3
CDR3 DNA: TGCGCCAGCAGCCAAGATAATCGGGACGGCTACTATGGCTACACCTTC
CDR3 protein: CASSQDNRDGYYGYTF

D gene: NA
J gene: TRBJ1-2
clone size: NA
V gene: TRBV7-6
CDR3 DNA: TGTGCCAGCAGCTTAGACCCAGGGGACTATGGCTACACCTTC
CDR3 protein: CASSLDPGDYGYTF

D gene: TRBD2
J gene: TRBJ2-1
clone size: few
V gene: TRBV9
CDR3 DNA: TGTGCCAGCAGCGTTCTAGCGGGGGGGTACAATGAGCAGTTCTTC
CDR3 protein: CASSVLAGGYNEQFF

D gene: NA
J gene: TRBJ2-5
clone size: few
V gene: TRBV18
CDR3 DNA: TGTGCCAGCTCACCAAGAGCAGCTGGTGAGACCCAGTACTTC
CDR3 protein: CASSPRAAGETQYF

D gene: TRBD1
J gene: TRBJ1-2
clone size: few
V gene: TRBV7-3
CDR3 DNA: TGTGCCAGCAGCGTCGGACAGGGCGGGAGCTATGGCTACACCTTC
CDR3 protein: CASSVGQGGSYGYTF

D gene: TRBD1
J gene: TRBJ1-1
clone size: few
V gene: TRBV29-1
CDR3 DNA: TGCAGCGTTGAAGTTAGGACAGGGACAAGGGTGACTGAAGCTTTCTTT
CDR3 protein: CSVEVRTGTRVTEAFF

D gene: TRBD1
J gene: TRBJ2-2
clone size: few
V gene: TRBV5-1
CDR3 DNA: TGCGCCAGCAGCTTCCAGGGGGCTTACACCGGGGAGCTGTTTTTT
CDR3 protein: CASSFQGAYTGELFF

D gene: NA
J gene: TRBJ1-5
clone size: NA
V gene: TRBV7-9
CDR3 DNA: TGTGCCAGCAGCTTAAACAGGGTAGGCGGCAATCAGCCCCAGCATTTT
CDR3 protein: CASSLNRVGGNQPQHF

D gene: NA
J gene: TRBJ2-7
clone size: few
V gene: TRBV29-1
CDR3 DNA: TGCAGCGTTGAGACGCCGGGATCTCACTACGAGCAGTACTTC
CDR3 protein: CSVETPGSHYEQYF